The following is a T cell receptor beta chain sequence with its context. Since the CDR3 does not end with the conserved phenylalanine or tryptophan, this likely comes from a read error. How the authors handled the data: A per-sample median of roughly 96,000 TCRs was observed, with a range of roughly 20,000 to 690,600. Using its own MiXCR run on the RACE reads, TCRdb lists one record per CDR3 protein. The V and J calls come from TCRdb's annotation, not from the publication. The profile shows under 200,000 distinct CDR3 sequences, 13% to 15% of them singletons. The sample comes from a study of human T cells and chemical hapten exposure. V lost 3 bases and J lost 3; bases outside the gene matches: 9. Looked up from germline, CDR1 is LGHNA and CDR2 is YNFKEQ. The CDR3 has 17 residues. Specified time point: patch test 1, 2 weeks after DPC sensitization. Treatment given: therapeutic diphenylcyclopropenone sensitization with weekly scalp DPC.

The chain recombines TRBV4-2 with TRBJ2-7; 12 bases align to TRBD2. Sequenced here: whole blood, sampled in connection with sensitization to the hapten diphenylcyclopropenone (DPC). This sequence was found in a woman aged 30 to 39 with alopecia areata. Some clones in this sample may be carry-over from other donors' samples. CDR3 in DNA: TGTGCCAGCAGCCAGACTAGCGGGAGTATCACCGACTACGAGCAGTACATC. Translated: CASSQTSGSITDYEQYI.